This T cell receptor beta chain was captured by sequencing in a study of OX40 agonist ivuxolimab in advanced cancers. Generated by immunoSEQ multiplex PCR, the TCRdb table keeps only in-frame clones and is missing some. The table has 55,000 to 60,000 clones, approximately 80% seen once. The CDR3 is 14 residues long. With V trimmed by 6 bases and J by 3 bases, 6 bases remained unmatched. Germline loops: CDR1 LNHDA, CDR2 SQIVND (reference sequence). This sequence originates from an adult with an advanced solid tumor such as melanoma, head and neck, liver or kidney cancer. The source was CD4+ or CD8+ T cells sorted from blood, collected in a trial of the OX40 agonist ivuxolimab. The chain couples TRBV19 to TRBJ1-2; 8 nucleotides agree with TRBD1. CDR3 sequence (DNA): TGTGCCAGTAGAACCTACAGGGGGGACTATGGCTACACCTTC. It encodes CASRTYRGDYGYTF. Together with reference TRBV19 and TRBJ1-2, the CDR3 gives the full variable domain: DGGITQSPKYLFRKEGQNVTLSCEQNLNHDAMYWYRQDPGQGLRLIYYSQIVNDFQKGDIAEGYSVSREKKESFPLTVTSAQKNPTAFYLCASRTYRGDYGYTFGSGTRLTVV.